These 6 T cell receptor beta chains share one sample of origin, sequenced in a study of blood T cell repertoires in COVID-19. Measured with immunoSEQ multiplex PCR; TCRdb has only the in-frame clones, and not every one. The sample contains some 150,000 clones, about 88% of which appear only once. Sequences were obtained from peripheral blood. All receptors derive from a human donor in a cohort sampled during active COVID-19.

This clone was observed a handful of times. The rearrangement joins TRBV5-1 to TRBJ1-3; possible D gene TRBD1, 6 bases. CDR1 and CDR2 from the germline V gene are SGHRS and YFSETQ. This CDR3 has 17 residues. Trimming cost V 4 bases and J 2 bases, with 19 bases left between them. CDR3 loop: CASSPKPVQGPGNTIYF. CDR3 coding DNA: TGCGCCAGCAGCCCGAAACCTGTACAGGGACCTGGAAACACCATATATTTT.

V gene TRBV7-3 combines with J gene TRBJ2-1, with TRBD2 matching 9 bases. Germline-derived CDR1 and CDR2 are SGHTA and FQGTGA. The CDR3 totals 16 residues. With V trimmed by 0 bases and J by 7 bases, 7 bases remained unmatched. For the CDR3, the DNA is TGTGCCAGCAGCTTAACGAGGGCTAGCGGGGCGAATGAGCAGTTCTTC. Its protein is CASSLTRASGANEQFF.

V gene TRBV9 combines with J gene TRBJ2-2; D possibly corresponds to TRBD2 (5 bases). CDR3 length equals 16 residues. The germline V and J ends were trimmed by 0 bases and 3 bases, with 12 bases remaining between them. Per the germline V gene, CDR1 is SGDLS and CDR2 is YYNGEE. CDR3 nucleotide sequence: TGTGCCAGCAGCGTAGCTTCCCAGCGGTACACCGGGGAGCTGTTTTTT. Its translation is CASSVASQRYTGELFF. Using reference TRBV9 and TRBJ2-2 for the parts outside the CDR3, the full variable domain is DSGVTQTPKHLITATGQRVTLRCSPRSGDLSVYWYQQSLDQGLQFLIQYYNGEERAKGNILERFSAQQFPDLHSELNLSSLELGDSALYFCASSVASQRYTGELFFGEGSRLTVL.

In this sample, this clone turned up a few times. The chain combines TRBV5-5 with TRBJ1-1, with D possibly matching TRBD1 (6 bases). This CDR3 region has 14 residues. Between the trimmed V and J ends, which lost 4 bases and 3 bases, there was a span of 13 bases. Germline CDR1 is SGHKS and CDR2 is YYEKEE (reference sequence). The CDR3 sequence: CASSTDRQHTEAFF. The CDR3 DNA sequence: TGTGCCAGCAGCACGGACAGACAGCACACTGAAGCTTTCTTT.

This sequence joins TRBV30 and TRBJ1-2; possible D gene TRBD1, 5 bases. The germline V gene has CDR1 GTSNPN and CDR2 SVGIG (reference sequence). V was clipped by 0 bases and J by 8 bases, with 10 bases between them. CDR3 length equals 12 residues. This CDR3 reads CAWSVNRRGYTF. CDR3 nucleotide sequence: TGTGCCTGGAGTGTGAACAGGCGAGGCTACACCTTC.

V and J are TRBV20-1 and TRBJ1-1; D is undetermined. This CDR3 has 11 amino acids. CDR1 and CDR2 from the germline V gene are DFQATT and SNEGSKA (reference sequence). The V and J ends lost 4 bases and 0 bases respectively, with 3 bases between them. CDR3 bases: TGCAGTGCTAATATGAACACTGAAGCTTTCTTT. Protein: CSANMNTEAFF.